A few counts support the clone carrying this T cell receptor (beta chain). The sample comes from a study of blood T cell repertoires in COVID-19. Sequencing used immunoSEQ multiplex PCR; TCRdb keeps in-frame clones, though not all of them. The sample records 140,000 to 150,000 clones, around four fifths being singletons. J was trimmed by 5 bases and V by 3 bases; bases with no gene match: 9. The CDR3 sequence is 15 residues long. CDR1 and CDR2 (germline): LNHDA, SQIVND (reference sequence). Material: peripheral blood. The origin of this receptor is a woman between 40 and 50 years old with active or convalescent COVID-19. V is TRBV19 and J is TRBJ2-7; 8 bases are shared with TRBD1. In DNA form, the CDR3 reads TGTGCCAGTAGTATGGGCAGGGGGCGGACAAACGAGCAGTACTTC. Translated: CASSMGRGRTNEQYF.